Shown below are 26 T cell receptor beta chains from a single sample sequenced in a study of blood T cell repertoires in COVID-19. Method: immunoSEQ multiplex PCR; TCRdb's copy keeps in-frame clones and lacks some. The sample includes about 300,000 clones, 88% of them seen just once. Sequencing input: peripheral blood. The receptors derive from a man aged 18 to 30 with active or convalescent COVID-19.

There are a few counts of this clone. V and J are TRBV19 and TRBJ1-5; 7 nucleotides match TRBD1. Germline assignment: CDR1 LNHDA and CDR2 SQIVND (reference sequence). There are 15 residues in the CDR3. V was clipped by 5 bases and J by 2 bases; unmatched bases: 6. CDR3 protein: CASSPRQGRNQPQHF. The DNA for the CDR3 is TGTGCCAGTAGTCCTCGACAGGGTCGCAATCAGCCCCAGCATTTT.

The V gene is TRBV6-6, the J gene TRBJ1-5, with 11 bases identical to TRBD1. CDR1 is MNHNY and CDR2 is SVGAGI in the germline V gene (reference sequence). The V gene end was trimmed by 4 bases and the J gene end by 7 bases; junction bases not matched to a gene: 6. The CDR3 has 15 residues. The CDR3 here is CASSLDRGLAQPQHF. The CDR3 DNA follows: TGTGCCAGCAGTTTGGACAGGGGGCTGGCCCAGCCCCAGCATTTT.

The CDR3 sequence: CASSLNGRVLDGYTF. The CDR3 bases are TGCGCCAGCAGCTTGAACGGCAGGGTCCTCGATGGCTACACCTTC. This chain uses TRBV5-1 with TRBJ1-2, with D possibly being TRBD1 (5 bases). The CDR3 is 15 amino acids. Trimming left V 1 base short and J 6 bases short, with 16 bases between. CDR1 and CDR2 from the germline V gene are SGHRS and YFSETQ.

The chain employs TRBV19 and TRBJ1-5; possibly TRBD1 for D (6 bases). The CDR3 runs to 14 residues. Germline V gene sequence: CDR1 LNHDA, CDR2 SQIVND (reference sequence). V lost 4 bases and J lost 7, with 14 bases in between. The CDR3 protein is CASSNLQGRQPQHF. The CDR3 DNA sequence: TGTGCCAGTAGTAACTTACAGGGAAGACAGCCCCAGCATTTT.

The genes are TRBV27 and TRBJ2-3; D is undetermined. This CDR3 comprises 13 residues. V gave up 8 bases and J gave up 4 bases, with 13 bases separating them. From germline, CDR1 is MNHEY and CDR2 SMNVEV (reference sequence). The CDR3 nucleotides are TGTGCCAGCGGCCCCGAACGGGCAGATACGCAGTATTTT. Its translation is CASGPERADTQYF.

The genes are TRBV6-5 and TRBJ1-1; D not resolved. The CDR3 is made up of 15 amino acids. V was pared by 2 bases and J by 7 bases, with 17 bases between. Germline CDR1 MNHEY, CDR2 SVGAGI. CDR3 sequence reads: CASSYVSRGWGEAFF. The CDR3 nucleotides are TGTGCCAGCAGTTACGTTTCTCGGGGTTGGGGTGAAGCTTTCTTT.

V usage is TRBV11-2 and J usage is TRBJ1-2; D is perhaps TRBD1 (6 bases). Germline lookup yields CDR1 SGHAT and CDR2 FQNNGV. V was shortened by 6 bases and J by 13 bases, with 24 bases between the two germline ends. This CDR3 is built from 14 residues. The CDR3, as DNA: TGTGCCAGCAGTTCGCTAACAGGGTTCTCCGTGTTCACCTTC. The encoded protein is CASSSLTGFSVFTF. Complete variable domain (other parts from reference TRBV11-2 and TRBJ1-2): EAGVAQSPRYKIIEKRQSVAFWCNPISGHATLYWYQQILGQGPKLLIQFQNNGVVDDSQLPKDRFSAERLKGVDSTLKIQPAKLEDSAVYLCASSSLTGFSVFTFGSGTRLTVV.

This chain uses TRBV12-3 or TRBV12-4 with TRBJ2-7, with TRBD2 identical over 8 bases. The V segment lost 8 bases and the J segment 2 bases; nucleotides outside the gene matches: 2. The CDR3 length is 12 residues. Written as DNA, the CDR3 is TGTGCCAGCCGGGGGGGGCCCTACGAGCAGTACTTC. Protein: CASRGGPYEQYF.

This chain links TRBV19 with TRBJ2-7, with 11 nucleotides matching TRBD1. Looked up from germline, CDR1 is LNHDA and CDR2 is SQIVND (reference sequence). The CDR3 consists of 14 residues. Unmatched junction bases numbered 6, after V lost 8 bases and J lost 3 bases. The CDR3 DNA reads TGTGCCAGTGGTGCCGGGACAGGGGGCTACGAGCAGTACTTC. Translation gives CASGAGTGGYEQYF.

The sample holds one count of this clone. CDR3 residues: CASSITQGSSYGYTF. In DNA, the CDR3 is TGTGCCAGTAGTATCACGCAGGGTAGCAGCTATGGCTACACCTTC. This chain joins TRBV19 and TRBJ1-2, with D perhaps matching TRBD1 (5 bases). The germline V gene encodes CDR1 LNHDA and CDR2 SQIVND (reference sequence). V gave up 3 bases and J gave up 4 bases, with 15 bases separating them. The CDR3 consists of 15 residues.

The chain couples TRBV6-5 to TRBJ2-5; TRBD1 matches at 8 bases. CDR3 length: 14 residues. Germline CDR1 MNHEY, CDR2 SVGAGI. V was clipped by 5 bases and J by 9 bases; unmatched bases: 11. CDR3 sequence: CASSNTGQGLSQYF. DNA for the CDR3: TGTGCCAGCAGTAACACTGGACAGGGCCTGTCCCAGTACTTC.

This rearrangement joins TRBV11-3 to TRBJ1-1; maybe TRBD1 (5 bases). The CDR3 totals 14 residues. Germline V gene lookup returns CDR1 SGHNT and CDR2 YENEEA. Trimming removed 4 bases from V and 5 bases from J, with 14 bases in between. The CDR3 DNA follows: TGTGCCAGCAGCTACGGGGGAGATCGGACTGAAGCTTTCTTT. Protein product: CASSYGGDRTEAFF.

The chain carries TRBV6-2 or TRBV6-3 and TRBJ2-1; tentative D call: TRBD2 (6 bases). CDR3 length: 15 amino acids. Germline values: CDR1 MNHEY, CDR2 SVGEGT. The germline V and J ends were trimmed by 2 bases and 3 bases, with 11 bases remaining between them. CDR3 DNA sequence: TGTGCCAGCAGTTACCTGGGGGGAGGCTACAATGAGCAGTTCTTC. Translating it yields CASSYLGGGYNEQFF.

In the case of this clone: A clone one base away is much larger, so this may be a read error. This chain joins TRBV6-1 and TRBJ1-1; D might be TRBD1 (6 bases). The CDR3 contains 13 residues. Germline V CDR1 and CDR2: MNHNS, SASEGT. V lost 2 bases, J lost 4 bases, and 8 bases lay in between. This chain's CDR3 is CASSETGSTEAFF. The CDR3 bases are TGTGCCAGCAGTGAAACAGGGAGCACTGAAGCTTTCTTT.

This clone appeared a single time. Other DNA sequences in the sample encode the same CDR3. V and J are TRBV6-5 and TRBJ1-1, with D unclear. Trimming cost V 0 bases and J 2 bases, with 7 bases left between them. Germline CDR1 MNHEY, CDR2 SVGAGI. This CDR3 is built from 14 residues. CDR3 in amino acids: CASSYSPGNTEAFF. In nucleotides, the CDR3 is TGTGCCAGCAGTTACTCGCCGGGAAACACTGAAGCTTTCTTT.

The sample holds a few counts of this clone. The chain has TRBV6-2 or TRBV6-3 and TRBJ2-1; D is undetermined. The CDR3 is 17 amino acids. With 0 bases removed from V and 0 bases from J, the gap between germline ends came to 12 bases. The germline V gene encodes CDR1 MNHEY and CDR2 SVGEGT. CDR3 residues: CASSYSWSTSSYNEQFF. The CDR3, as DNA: TGTGCCAGCAGTTACTCATGGTCTACGAGCTCCTACAATGAGCAGTTCTTC.

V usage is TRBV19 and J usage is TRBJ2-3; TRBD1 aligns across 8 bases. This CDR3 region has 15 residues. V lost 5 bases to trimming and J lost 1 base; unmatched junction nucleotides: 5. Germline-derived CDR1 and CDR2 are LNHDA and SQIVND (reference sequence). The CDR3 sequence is CASSADRAGTDTQYF. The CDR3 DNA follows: TGTGCCAGTAGTGCGGACAGGGCTGGCACAGATACGCAGTATTTT.

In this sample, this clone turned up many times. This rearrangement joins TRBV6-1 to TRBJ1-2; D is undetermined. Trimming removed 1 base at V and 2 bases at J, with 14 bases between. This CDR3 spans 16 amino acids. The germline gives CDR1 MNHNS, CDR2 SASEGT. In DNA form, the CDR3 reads TGTGCCAGCAGTGAAGGCATGGAGGGATGGAACTATGGCTACACCTTC. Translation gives CASSEGMEGWNYGYTF.

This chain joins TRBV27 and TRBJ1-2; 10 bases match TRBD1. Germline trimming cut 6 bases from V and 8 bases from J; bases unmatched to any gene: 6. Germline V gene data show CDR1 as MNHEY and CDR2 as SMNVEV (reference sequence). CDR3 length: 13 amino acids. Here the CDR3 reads CASSEGQGVGYTF. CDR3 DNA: TGTGCCAGCAGCGAAGGACAGGGGGTGGGCTACACCTTC.

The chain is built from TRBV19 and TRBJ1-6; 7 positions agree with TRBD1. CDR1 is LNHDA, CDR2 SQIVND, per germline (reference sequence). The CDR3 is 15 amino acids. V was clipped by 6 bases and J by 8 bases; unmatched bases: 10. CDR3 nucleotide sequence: TGTGCCAGTAGGAGACAGGGTGACTCCGATTCACCCCTCCACTTT. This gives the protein CASRRQGDSDSPLHF.

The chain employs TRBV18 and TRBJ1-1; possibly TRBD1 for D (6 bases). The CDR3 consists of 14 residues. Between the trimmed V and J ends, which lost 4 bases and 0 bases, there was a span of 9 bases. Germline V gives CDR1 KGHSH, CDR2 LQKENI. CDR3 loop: CASSLDSMNTEAFF. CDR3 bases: TGTGCCAGCTCACTGGACAGTATGAACACTGAAGCTTTCTTT. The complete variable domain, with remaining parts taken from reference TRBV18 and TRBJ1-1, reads NAGVMQNPRHLVRRRGQEARLRCSPMKGHSHVYWYRQLPEEGLKFMVYLQKENIIDESGMPKERFSAEFPKEGPSILRIQQVVRGDSAAYFCASSLDSMNTEAFFGQGTRLTVV.

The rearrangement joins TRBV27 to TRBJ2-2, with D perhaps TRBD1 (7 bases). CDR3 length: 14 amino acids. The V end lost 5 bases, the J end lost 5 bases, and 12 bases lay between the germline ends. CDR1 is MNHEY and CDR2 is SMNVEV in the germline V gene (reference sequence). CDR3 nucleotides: TGTGCCAGCAGTGATGCAGGGGGGACCGGGGAGCTGTTTTTT. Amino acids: CASSDAGGTGELFF.

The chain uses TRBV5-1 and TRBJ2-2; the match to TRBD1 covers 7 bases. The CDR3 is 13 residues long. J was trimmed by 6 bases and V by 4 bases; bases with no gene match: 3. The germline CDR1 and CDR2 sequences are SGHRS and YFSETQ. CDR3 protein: CASSATGSGELFF. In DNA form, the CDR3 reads TGCGCCAGCAGCGCGACAGGGTCCGGGGAGCTGTTTTTT.

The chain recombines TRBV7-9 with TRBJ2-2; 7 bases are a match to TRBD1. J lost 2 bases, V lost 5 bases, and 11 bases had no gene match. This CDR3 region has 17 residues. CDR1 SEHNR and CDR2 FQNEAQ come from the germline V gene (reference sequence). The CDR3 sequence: CASSQQPDRANTGELFF. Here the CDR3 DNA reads TGTGCCAGCAGCCAACAACCAGACAGGGCAAACACCGGGGAGCTGTTTTTT.

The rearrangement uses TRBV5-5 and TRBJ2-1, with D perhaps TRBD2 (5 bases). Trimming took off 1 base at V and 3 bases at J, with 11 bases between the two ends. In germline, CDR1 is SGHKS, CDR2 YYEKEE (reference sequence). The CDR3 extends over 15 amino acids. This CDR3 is CASSLTLLDYNEQFF. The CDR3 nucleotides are TGTGCCAGCAGCTTGACTCTACTAGACTACAATGAGCAGTTCTTC. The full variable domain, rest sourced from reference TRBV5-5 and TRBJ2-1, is DAGVTQSPTHLIKTRGQQVTLRCSPISGHKSVSWYQQVLGQGPQFIFQYYEKEERGRGNFPDRFSARQFPNYSSELNVNALLLGDSALYLCASSLTLLDYNEQFFGPGTRLTVL.

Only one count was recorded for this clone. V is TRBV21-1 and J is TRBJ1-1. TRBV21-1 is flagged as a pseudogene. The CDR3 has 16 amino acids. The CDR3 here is CASSPPVEVMNTEAFF. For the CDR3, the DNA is TGTGCCAGCAGCCCCCCCGTAGAGGTAATGAACACTGAAGCTTTCTTT.